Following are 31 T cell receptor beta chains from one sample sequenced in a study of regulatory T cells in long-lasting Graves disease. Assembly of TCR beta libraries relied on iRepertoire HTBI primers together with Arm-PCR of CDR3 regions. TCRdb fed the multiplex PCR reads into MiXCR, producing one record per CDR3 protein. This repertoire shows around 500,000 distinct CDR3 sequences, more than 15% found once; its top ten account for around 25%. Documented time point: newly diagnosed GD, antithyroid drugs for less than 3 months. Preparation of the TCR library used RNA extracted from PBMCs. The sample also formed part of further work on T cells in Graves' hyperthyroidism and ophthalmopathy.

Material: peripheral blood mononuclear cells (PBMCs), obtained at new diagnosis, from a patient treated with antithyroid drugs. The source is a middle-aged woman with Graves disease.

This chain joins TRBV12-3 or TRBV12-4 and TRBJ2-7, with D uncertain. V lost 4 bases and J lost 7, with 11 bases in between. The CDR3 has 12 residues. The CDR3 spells CASSSGVLEQYF. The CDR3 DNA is TGTGCCAGCAGTTCTGGGGTCTTGGAGCAGTACTTC.

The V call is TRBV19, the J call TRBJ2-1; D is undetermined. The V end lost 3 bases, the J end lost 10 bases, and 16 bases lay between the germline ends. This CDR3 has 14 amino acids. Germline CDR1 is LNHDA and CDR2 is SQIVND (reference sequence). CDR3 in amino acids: CASSIGVSTDEQFF. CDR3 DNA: TGTGCCAGTAGTATTGGTGTGTCGACGGACGAGCAGTTCTTC.

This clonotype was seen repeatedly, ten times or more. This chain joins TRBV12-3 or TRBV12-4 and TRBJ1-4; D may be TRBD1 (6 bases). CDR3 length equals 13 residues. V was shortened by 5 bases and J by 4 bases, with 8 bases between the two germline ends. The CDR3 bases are TGTGCCAGCAGTCCGGGACATAATGAAAAACTGTTTTTT. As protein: CASSPGHNEKLFF.

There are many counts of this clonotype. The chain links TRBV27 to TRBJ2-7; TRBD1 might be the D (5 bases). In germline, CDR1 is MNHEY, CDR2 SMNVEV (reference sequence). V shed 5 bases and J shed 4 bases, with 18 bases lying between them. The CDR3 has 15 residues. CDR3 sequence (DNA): TGTGCCAGCAGTCGCCCGGCAGCGAAGGGGTACGAGCAGTACTTC. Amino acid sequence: CASSRPAAKGYEQYF.

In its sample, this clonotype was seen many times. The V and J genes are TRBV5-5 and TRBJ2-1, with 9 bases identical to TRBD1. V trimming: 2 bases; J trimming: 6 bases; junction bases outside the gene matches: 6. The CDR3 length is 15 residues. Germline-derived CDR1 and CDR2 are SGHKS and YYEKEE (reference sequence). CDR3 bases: TGTGCCAGCAGCTTAGAGCCGGGACAGGGCAATGAGCAGTTCTTC. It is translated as CASSLEPGQGNEQFF.

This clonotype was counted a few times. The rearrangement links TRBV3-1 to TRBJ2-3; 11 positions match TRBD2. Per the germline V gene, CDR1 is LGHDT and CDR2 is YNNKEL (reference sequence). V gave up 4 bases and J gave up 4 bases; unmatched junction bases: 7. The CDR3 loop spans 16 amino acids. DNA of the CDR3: TGTGCCAGCAGCCCGACTAGCGGGGCCTCTTCAGATACGCAGTATTTT. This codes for CASSPTSGASSDTQYF.

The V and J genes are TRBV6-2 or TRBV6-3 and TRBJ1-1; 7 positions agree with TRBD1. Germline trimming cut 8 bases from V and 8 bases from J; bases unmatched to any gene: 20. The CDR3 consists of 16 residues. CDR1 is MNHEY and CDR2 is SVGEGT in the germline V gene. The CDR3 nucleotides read TGTGCCAGCGGCGCACCAACAGGGGCTGGACTGGAGGAAGCTTTCTTT. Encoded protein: CASGAPTGAGLEEAFF.

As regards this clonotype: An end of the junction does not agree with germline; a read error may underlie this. The CDR3 DNA sequence: TGTGCCAGCAGCTTAAAGGGGGGAAAGGGCTCCTACGGGCAGTACTTC. This translates into CASSLKGGKGSYGQYF. The chain joins TRBV6-1 to TRBJ2-7; D tentatively reads TRBD1 or TRBD2 (6 bases each). Germline V gives CDR1 MNHNS, CDR2 SASEGT. The CDR3 is 16 residues long.

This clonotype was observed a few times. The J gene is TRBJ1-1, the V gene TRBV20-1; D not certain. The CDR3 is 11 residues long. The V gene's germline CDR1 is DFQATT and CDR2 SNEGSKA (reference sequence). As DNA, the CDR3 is TGCAGCATTCTACGGGGCACTGAAGCTTTCTTT. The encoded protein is CSILRGTEAFF.

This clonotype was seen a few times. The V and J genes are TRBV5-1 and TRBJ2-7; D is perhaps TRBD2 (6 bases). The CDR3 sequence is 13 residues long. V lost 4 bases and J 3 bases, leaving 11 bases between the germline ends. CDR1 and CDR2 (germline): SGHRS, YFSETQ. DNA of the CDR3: TGCGCCAGCAGCCCCGGGGGAAACTACGAGCAGTACTTC. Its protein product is CASSPGGNYEQYF.

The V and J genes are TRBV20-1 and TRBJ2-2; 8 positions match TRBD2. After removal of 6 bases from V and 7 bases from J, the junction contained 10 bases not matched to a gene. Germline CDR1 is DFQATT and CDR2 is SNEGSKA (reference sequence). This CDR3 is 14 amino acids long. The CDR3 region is CSASGAGESGELFF. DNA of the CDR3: TGCAGTGCCTCGGGAGCGGGGGAAAGCGGGGAGCTGTTTTTT.

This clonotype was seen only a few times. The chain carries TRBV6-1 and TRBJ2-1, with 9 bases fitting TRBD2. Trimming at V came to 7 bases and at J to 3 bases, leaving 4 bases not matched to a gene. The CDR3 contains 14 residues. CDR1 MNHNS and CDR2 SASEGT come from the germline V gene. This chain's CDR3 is CASTLAGVYNEQFF. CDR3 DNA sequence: TGTGCCAGCACACTAGCGGGCGTCTACAATGAGCAGTTCTTC.

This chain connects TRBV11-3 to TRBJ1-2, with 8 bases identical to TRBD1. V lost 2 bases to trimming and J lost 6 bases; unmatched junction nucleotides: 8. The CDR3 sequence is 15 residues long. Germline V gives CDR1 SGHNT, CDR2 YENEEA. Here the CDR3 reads CASSLQGATFDGYTF. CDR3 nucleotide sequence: TGTGCCAGCAGCTTACAGGGGGCAACATTCGATGGCTACACCTTC.

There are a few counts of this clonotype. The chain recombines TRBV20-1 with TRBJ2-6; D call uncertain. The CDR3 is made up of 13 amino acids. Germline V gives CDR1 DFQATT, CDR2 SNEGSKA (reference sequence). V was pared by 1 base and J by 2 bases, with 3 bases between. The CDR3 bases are TGCAGTGCTAGAGGCCCTGGGGCCAACGTCCTGACTTTC. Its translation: CSARGPGANVLTF.

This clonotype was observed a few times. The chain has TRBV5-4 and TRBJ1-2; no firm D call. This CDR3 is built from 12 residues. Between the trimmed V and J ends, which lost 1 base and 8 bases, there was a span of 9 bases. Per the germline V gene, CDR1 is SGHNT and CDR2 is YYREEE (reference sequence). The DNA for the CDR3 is TGTGCCAGCAGCTTGCAAAGGAGAGGCTACACCTTC. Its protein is CASSLQRRGYTF.

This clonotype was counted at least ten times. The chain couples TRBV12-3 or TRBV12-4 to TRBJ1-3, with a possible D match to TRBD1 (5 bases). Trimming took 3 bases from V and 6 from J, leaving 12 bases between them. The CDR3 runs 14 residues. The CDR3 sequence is CASSLGQLENTIYF. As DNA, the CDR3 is TGTGCCAGCAGTTTGGGGCAGTTAGAAAACACCATATATTTT.

The CDR3 is CASSYIGSNGYTF. The CDR3 DNA is TGTGCCAGCAGTTATATAGGGAGCAATGGCTACACCTTC. The chain carries TRBV12-3 or TRBV12-4 and TRBJ1-2; D not certain. V dropped 4 bases and J dropped 6 bases, with 12 bases sitting between them. The CDR3 has 13 residues.

Here the CDR3 reads CAIKGGGTSTDTQYF. The CDR3 region has the DNA TGTGCCATCAAAGGGGGAGGGACTAGCACAGATACGCAGTATTTT. The chain joins TRBV10-3 to TRBJ2-3; perhaps TRBD2 as D (7 bases). The CDR3 is 15 amino acids. Germline V gene sequence: CDR1 ENHRY, CDR2 SYGVKD. V was cut by 7 bases and J by 0 bases, with 14 bases left in between.

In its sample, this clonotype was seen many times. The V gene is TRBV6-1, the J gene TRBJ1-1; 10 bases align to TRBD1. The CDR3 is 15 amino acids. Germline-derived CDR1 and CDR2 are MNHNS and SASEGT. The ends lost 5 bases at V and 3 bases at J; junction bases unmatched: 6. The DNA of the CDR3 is TGTGCCAGCAGTAACCGGGACAGGGGTTACACTGAAGCTTTCTTT. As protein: CASSNRDRGYTEAFF.

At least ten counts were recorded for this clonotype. CDR3 region: CAISESNSPYEQYF. The CDR3 region has the DNA TGTGCCATCAGTGAAAGTAATTCCCCGTACGAGCAGTACTTC. The chain links TRBV10-3 to TRBJ2-7; D remains ambiguous. The CDR3 length is 14 residues. Between the trimmed V and J ends, which lost 3 bases and 4 bases, there was a span of 13 bases. CDR1 is ENHRY, CDR2 SYGVKD, per germline.

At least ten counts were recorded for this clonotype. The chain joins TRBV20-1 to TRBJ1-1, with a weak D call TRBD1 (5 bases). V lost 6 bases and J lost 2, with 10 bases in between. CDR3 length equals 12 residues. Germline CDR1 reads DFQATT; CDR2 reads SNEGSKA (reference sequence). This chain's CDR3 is CSAWDLNTEAFF. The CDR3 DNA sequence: TGCAGTGCGTGGGACCTCAACACTGAAGCTTTCTTT.

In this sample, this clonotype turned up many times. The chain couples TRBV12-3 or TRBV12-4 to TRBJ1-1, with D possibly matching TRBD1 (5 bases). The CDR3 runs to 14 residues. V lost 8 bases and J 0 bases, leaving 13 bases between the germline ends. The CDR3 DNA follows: TGTGCCAGCCATATAGCAGGGCTGAACACTGAAGCTTTCTTT. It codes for CASHIAGLNTEAFF.

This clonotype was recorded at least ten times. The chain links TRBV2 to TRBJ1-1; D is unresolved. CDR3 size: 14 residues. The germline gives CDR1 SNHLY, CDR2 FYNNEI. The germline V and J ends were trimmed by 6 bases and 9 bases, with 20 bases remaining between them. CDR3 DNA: TGTGCCAGCAGCTATGTCCATCCGGGAAGCCAAGCTTTCTTT. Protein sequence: CASSYVHPGSQAFF.

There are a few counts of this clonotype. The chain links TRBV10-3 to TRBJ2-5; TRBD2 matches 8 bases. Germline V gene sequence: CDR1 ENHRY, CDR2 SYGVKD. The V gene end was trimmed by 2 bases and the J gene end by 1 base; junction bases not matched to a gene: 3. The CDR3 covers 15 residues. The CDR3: CAISEAGGFQETQYF. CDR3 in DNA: TGTGCCATCAGTGAGGCGGGGGGATTCCAAGAGACCCAGTACTTC.

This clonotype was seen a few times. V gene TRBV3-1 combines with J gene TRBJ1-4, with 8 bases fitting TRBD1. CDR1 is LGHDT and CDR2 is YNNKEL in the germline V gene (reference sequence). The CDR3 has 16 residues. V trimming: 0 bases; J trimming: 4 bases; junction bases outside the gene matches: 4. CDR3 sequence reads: CASSQDRDRYNEKLFF. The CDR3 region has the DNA TGTGCCAGCAGCCAAGATAGGGACAGGTATAATGAAAAACTGTTTTTT.

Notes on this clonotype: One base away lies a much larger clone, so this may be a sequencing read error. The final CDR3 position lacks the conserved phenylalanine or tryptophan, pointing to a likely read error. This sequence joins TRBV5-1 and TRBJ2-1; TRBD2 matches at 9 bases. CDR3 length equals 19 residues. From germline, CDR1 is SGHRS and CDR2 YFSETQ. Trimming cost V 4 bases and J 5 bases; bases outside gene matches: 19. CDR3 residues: CASSRNPGGGARVHNEQFS. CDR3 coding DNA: TGCGCCAGCAGCCGAAACCCCGGCGGGGGGGCCCGGGTTCACAATGAGCAGTTCTCC.

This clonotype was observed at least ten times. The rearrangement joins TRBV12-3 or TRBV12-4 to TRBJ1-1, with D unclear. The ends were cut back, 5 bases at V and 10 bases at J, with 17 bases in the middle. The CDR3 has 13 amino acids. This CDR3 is CASSEEAGVVAFF. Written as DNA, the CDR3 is TGTGCCAGCAGTGAAGAAGCAGGAGTGGTAGCTTTCTTT.

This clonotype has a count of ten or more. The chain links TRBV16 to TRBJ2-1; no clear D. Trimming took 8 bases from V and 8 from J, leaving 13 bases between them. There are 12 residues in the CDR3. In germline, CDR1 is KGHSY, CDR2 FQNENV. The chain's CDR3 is CASRPRGHEQFF. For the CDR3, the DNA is TGTGCCAGCCGCCCCCGCGGCCATGAGCAGTTCTTC.

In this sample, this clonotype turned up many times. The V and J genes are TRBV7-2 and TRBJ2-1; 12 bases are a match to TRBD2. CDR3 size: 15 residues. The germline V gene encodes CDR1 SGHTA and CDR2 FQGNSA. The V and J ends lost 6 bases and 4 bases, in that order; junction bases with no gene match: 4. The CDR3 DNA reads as TGTGCCAGCAGTCTTGGACTAGCGGGATACAATGAGCAGTTCTTC. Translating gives CASSLGLAGYNEQFF.

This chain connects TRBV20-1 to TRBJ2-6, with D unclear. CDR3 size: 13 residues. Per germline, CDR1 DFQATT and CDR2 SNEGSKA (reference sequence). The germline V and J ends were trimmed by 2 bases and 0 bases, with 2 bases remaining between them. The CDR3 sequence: CSARHSGANVLTF. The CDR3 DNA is TGCAGTGCTAGACACTCTGGGGCCAACGTCCTGACTTTC.

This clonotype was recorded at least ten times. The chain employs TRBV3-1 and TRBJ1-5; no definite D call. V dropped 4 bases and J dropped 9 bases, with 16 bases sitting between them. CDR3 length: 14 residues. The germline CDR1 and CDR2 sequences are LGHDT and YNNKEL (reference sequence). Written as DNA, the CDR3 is TGTGCCAGCAGCCCTGGAGGTGGGATGGGGCCCCAGCATTTT. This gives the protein CASSPGGGMGPQHF.